The 20 T cell receptor beta chains below were found in one sample sequenced in a study of Graves' ophthalmopathy and Graves' hyperthyroidism. TCR beta CDR3 regions were amplified from RNA transcripts. A first-round RT-PCR used HTBI primers, followed by a second-round multiplex PCR. TCRdb redid the calling of the multiplex PCR reads with MiXCR, one entry per CDR3 protein. Of fewer than 600,000 distinct CDR3 sequences in the sample, 13% to 15% are singletons; the top ten hold over 7.5%. The specimen was blood. These TCRs come from a woman aged 25 to 39 with Graves' ophthalmopathy.

About this clonotype: A read error may be the cause here, since a much bigger clone is one base away. This CDR3 fails to terminate in the conserved phenylalanine or tryptophan, so it likely reflects a read error. V and J are TRBV28 and TRBJ1-1; D call uncertain. The CDR3 runs to 15 residues. V was cut by 0 bases and J by 3 bases, with 11 bases left in between. Germline V gene data show CDR1 as MDHEN and CDR2 as SYDVKM. In nucleotides, the CDR3 is TGTGCCAGCAGTTTATGGCTCGACTGGCACACTGAAGCTTTCTAT. As protein: CASSLWLDWHTEAFY.

This clonotype was seen at least ten times. The CDR3 coding sequence is TGCAGTGCGGGAGCCGGAGACACCTTGCGAGGCTACACCTTC. The encoded protein is CSAGAGDTLRGYTF. The rearrangement joins TRBV20-1 to TRBJ1-2, with D hard to call. This CDR3 is built from 14 residues. Germline assignment: CDR1 DFQATT and CDR2 SNEGSKA (reference sequence). Deletions cut 6 bases from V and 8 bases from J, with 22 bases between.

The sample holds a few counts of this clonotype. The chain is built from TRBV12-3 or TRBV12-4 and TRBJ1-1, with D uncertain. V was cut by 1 base and J by 6 bases, with 15 bases left in between. CDR3 size: 15 residues. This chain's CDR3 is CASSLGAGGFSEAFF. The CDR3 DNA reads as TGTGCCAGCAGTTTAGGGGCAGGAGGATTCTCTGAAGCTTTCTTT.

This clonotype has at least ten counts. The rearrangement links TRBV20-1 to TRBJ2-7, with a weak D call TRBD2 (5 bases). CDR1 DFQATT and CDR2 SNEGSKA come from the germline V gene (reference sequence). The CDR3 has 15 amino acids. V was cut by 2 bases and J by 2 bases, with 16 bases left in between. The CDR3 sequence: CSARSSSEGAYEQYF. For the CDR3, the DNA is TGCAGTGCTAGATCCTCCTCTGAGGGCGCCTACGAGCAGTACTTC.

Ten or more counts support this clonotype. This sequence joins TRBV2 and TRBJ1-5; no definite D call. CDR1 is SNHLY, CDR2 FYNNEI, per germline. V was cut by 4 bases and J by 3 bases, with 10 bases left in between. The CDR3 runs to 14 residues. The CDR3 nucleotides read TGTGCCAGCAGTGGGATGGGTGTCAATCAGCCCCAGCATTTT. It yields the protein CASSGMGVNQPQHF. Combining the CDR3 with reference TRBV2 and TRBJ1-5 gives the whole variable domain EPEVTQTPSHQVTQMGQEVILRCVPISNHLYFYWYRQILGQKVEFLVSFYNNEISEKSEIFDDQFSVERPDGSNFTLKIRSTKLEDSAMYFCASSGMGVNQPQHFGDGTRLSIL.

The rearrangement joins TRBV3-1 to TRBJ2-5, with a tentative D call TRBD1 (6 bases). Trimming shortened V by 4 bases and J by 0 bases, and 9 bases separated the two germline ends. Germline V CDR1 and CDR2: LGHDT, YNNKEL (reference sequence). The CDR3 loop spans 14 amino acids. The CDR3 coding sequence is TGTGCCAGCAGCCGAGGACAGAACCAAGAGACCCAGTACTTC. It yields the protein CASSRGQNQETQYF.

This clonotype has ten or more counts. Here the CDR3 reads CASLGVETQYF. CDR3 DNA: TGTGCCAGTTTGGGAGTAGAGACCCAGTACTTC. V gene TRBV2 combines with J gene TRBJ2-5, with TRBD2 as a possible D gene (5 bases). Trimming left V 9 bases short and J 4 bases short, with 9 bases between. CDR1 SNHLY and CDR2 FYNNEI come from the germline V gene. The CDR3 has 11 residues. Based on the CDR3 plus reference TRBV2 and TRBJ2-5, the full variable domain is EPEVTQTPSHQVTQMGQEVILRCVPISNHLYFYWYRQILGQKVEFLVSFYNNEISEKSEIFDDQFSVERPDGSNFTLKIRSTKLEDSAMYFCASLGVETQYFGPGTRLLVL.

As for this clonotype: Sequence at one end of the junction differs from germline and may be a read error. CDR3 sequence: CASMSYRVPNQPQHF. The CDR3 DNA is TGTGCCAGCATGTCCTACAGGGTCCCTAATCAGCCTCAGCATTTT. The chain has TRBV6-2 or TRBV6-3 and TRBJ1-5; weak D call: TRBD1 (6 bases). Germline V gives CDR1 MNHEY, CDR2 SVGEGT. This CDR3 contains 15 residues.

This clonotype has only a few counts. The rearrangement uses TRBV15 and TRBJ2-5; D is unclear. Trimming stripped 6 bases from V and 2 bases from J, with 16 bases between. The CDR3 length is 15 residues. Germline CDR1 LNHNV, CDR2 YYDKDF (reference sequence). CDR3 in amino acids: CATRTDGESQETQYF. DNA of the CDR3: TGTGCCACCAGAACCGACGGTGAATCTCAAGAGACCCAGTACTTC.

This clonotype was found many times. CDR3 sequence (DNA): TGTGCCAGCAGCTTGGAGGCGGGGAGAGGCGGGGAGCTGTTTTTT. Translated, it gives CASSLEAGRGGELFF. The chain employs TRBV5-4 and TRBJ2-2; D is perhaps TRBD2 (6 bases). V was pared by 0 bases and J by 7 bases, with 13 bases between. The CDR3 sequence is 15 residues long. The V gene's germline CDR1 is SGHNT and CDR2 YYREEE (reference sequence).

There are many counts of this clonotype. The V gene is TRBV7-8, the J gene TRBJ2-4; no firm D call. This CDR3 spans 12 amino acids. From germline, CDR1 is SGHVS and CDR2 FQNEAQ. Trimming stripped 1 base from V and 7 bases from J, with 5 bases between. This CDR3 reads CASSLVLNIQYF. The CDR3 nucleotides read TGTGCCAGCAGCTTAGTTTTGAACATTCAGTACTTC.

This clonotype was seen many times. The V gene is TRBV28, the J gene TRBJ2-5; D is unclear. Germline V gene data show CDR1 as MDHEN and CDR2 as SYDVKM. This CDR3 is 13 amino acids long. V gave up 1 base and J gave up 7 bases, with 10 bases separating them. DNA for the CDR3: TGTGCCAGCAGTTTATTTCCCCCAGGGACCCAGTACTTC. Protein sequence: CASSLFPPGTQYF.

The genes are TRBV20-1 and TRBJ2-5; 8 nucleotides match TRBD2. J gave up 5 bases and V 2 bases, and 7 bases lay outside the gene matches. This CDR3 contains 14 residues. In germline, CDR1 is DFQATT, CDR2 SNEGSKA (reference sequence). CDR3 protein: CSARRGGALETQYF. The CDR3 DNA is TGCAGTGCTAGACGGGGGGGGGCTTTGGAGACCCAGTACTTC.

This clonotype was picked up many times. This chain links TRBV27 with TRBJ2-7; D might be TRBD1 (5 bases). The CDR3 consists of 14 residues. Germline V lookup: CDR1 MNHEY, CDR2 SMNVEV (reference sequence). V shed 0 bases and J shed 2 bases, with 8 bases lying between them. CDR3 residues: CASSLSGDPYEQYF. For the CDR3, the DNA is TGTGCCAGCAGTTTATCAGGGGATCCCTACGAGCAGTACTTC.

There are many counts of this clonotype. This chain connects TRBV6-2 or TRBV6-3 to TRBJ1-6; the D is unclear. The CDR3 sequence is 13 residues long. V gave up 2 bases and J gave up 14 bases, with 13 bases separating them. CDR1 and CDR2 (germline): MNHEY, SVGEGT. In nucleotides, the CDR3 is TGTGCCAGCAGTTACAACAGTCCCCCATCCCTCCACTTT. This encodes CASSYNSPPSLHF.

This clonotype was recorded many times. At one end the junction does not follow the germline gene, possibly because of a read error. V and J are TRBV7-7 and TRBJ2-1, with a possible D match to TRBD2 (6 bases). Germline-derived CDR1 and CDR2 are SSHAT and FNYEAQ (reference sequence). The length of the CDR3 is 17 residues. Written as DNA, the CDR3 is TGTGCTAGCAGCCCTAAGGCCGGGCTAGCGCAAAACAATGAGCAGTTCTTC. Translation: CASSPKAGLAQNNEQFF.

This clonotype was detected many times. The V call is TRBV11-2, the J call TRBJ2-7; 7 bases match TRBD1. The V and J ends lost 1 base and 2 bases, in that order; junction bases with no gene match: 8. The CDR3 consists of 16 residues. Germline CDR1 reads SGHAT; CDR2 reads FQNNGV. CDR3 DNA: TGTGCCAGCAGCTTAGGATCCGGGACAGTGGCCTACGAGCAGTACTTC. Protein sequence: CASSLGSGTVAYEQYF.

This clonotype appeared many times. The chain uses TRBV7-9 and TRBJ1-5; D uncertain. This CDR3 spans 15 amino acids. V lost 3 bases to trimming and J lost 9 bases, with 18 bases between them. Germline V gene lookup returns CDR1 SEHNR and CDR2 FQNEAQ (reference sequence). The CDR3 protein is CASSFAELAVPPQHF. The CDR3, as DNA: TGTGCCAGCAGCTTCGCAGAGCTGGCAGTTCCGCCCCAGCATTTT.

This clonotype has more than one count but fewer than ten. The J gene is TRBJ2-7, the V gene TRBV4-1, with 11 positions matching TRBD2. Trimming removed 8 bases from V and 4 bases from J; junction bases left unmatched: 13. The CDR3 is 16 residues long. Germline assignment: CDR1 MGHRA and CDR2 YSYEKL. The CDR3 loop reads CASGPGLAVGRYEQYF. The CDR3 coding sequence is TGCGCCAGCGGGCCGGGACTAGCGGTAGGACGGTACGAGCAGTACTTC.

This clonotype was detected ten times or more. CDR3: CASSLMTGGYYGYTF. The CDR3 DNA reads TGTGCCAGCAGTTTAATGACAGGGGGCTACTATGGCTACACCTTC. The rearrangement uses TRBV27 and TRBJ1-2; 10 bases agree with TRBD1. CDR1 and CDR2 from the germline V gene are MNHEY and SMNVEV (reference sequence). This CDR3 is built from 15 residues. V lost 2 bases and J lost 3; bases outside the gene matches: 3.